The 24 T cell receptor beta chains reported below all come from one sample, sequenced in a study of CXCR3-negative and CXCR3-positive naive CD8 T cells. UMI-labeled 5' RACE yielded the TRB cDNA libraries. TCRdb re-called the 5' RACE reads and gives one entry per CDR3 protein, without DNA. The specimen's table records 90,000 to 95,000 distinct CDR3 sequences. The sample was naive CXCR3- CD8+ T cells from blood. Subset in this sample: CD45RO-CCR7+CD27+CD95- naive CD8+ T cells lacking CXCR3 (TNR3-). Receptors were obtained from a human donor in good health. Some clones in this sample may be carry-over from other donors' samples.

This chain links TRBV28 with TRBJ2-3. The CDR3 contains 16 residues. CDR1 is MDHEN, CDR2 SYDVKM, per germline. CDR3: CASSQNIIPTQDTQYF.

CDR3 in amino acids: CASSFRPGRSNQPQHF. The chain recombines TRBV7-6 with TRBJ1-5; the D gene TCRdb calls, TRBD1, cannot be checked with no DNA. The CDR3 length is 16 residues. Germline V gene data show CDR1 as SGHVS and CDR2 as FNYEAQ.

The J gene is TRBJ2-3, the V gene TRBV7-3; TCRdb indicates TRBD1, and absent DNA this call remains unverified. Germline assignment: CDR1 SGHTA and CDR2 FQGTGA. There are 15 residues in the CDR3. The CDR3 loop reads CASSLSGSTGDTQYF.

The V call is TRBV7-7, the J call TRBJ1-1. Germline V lookup: CDR1 SSHAT, CDR2 FNYEAQ (reference sequence). The CDR3 has 13 amino acids. The CDR3 sequence is CASSLLGPTEAFF.

The J gene is TRBJ1-5, the V gene TRBV28; TCRdb's D gene call, TRBD1, goes unchecked for lack of DNA. CDR3 length equals 14 residues. Germline V gene sequence: CDR1 MDHEN, CDR2 SYDVKM. The CDR3 sequence: CASSFQGLNQPQHF.

The chain uses TRBV6-6 and TRBJ1-1. Looked up from germline, CDR1 is MNHNY and CDR2 is SVGAGI (reference sequence). The CDR3 is made up of 15 amino acids. The CDR3: CASSYGRNGDTEAFF.

This rearrangement joins TRBV6-2 or TRBV6-3 to TRBJ1-2; the TRBD1 assignment by TCRdb is unverifiable without DNA. The CDR3 covers 14 residues. Germline-derived CDR1 and CDR2 are MNHEY and SVGEGT. This chain's CDR3 is CASTRQGAGYGYTF.

J is TRBJ2-3 and V is TRBV12-3 or TRBV12-4; TCRdb gives TRBD2 as the D gene, but with no DNA this cannot be confirmed. The CDR3 totals 14 residues. The CDR3 sequence: CASSPPRTADTQYF.

The V and J genes are TRBV29-1 and TRBJ1-3; the TCRdb call, TRBD1, lacks DNA for checking. This CDR3 comprises 13 residues. From germline, CDR1 is SQVTM and CDR2 ANQGSEA. CDR3 region: CSVVSGEGNTIYF.

The rearrangement uses TRBV3-1 and TRBJ2-3. The germline V gene has CDR1 LGHDT and CDR2 YNNKEL (reference sequence). CDR3 length equals 13 residues. The CDR3 loop is CASSQAATDTQYF.

This chain joins TRBV19 and TRBJ1-1. CDR3 length: 14 residues. Germline assignment: CDR1 LNHDA and CDR2 SQIVND (reference sequence). CDR3 amino acids: CASSISSGNTEAFF.

This chain links TRBV28 with TRBJ2-1. The CDR3 loop spans 17 amino acids. Germline V gene data show CDR1 as MDHEN and CDR2 as SYDVKM. The CDR3 loop reads CASSLDQAQHSYNEQFF. Drawing the rest from reference TRBV28 and TRBJ2-1, the complete variable domain is DVKVTQSSRYLVKRTGEKVFLECVQDMDHENMFWYRQDPGLGLRLIYFSYDVKMKEKGDIPEGYSVSREKKERFSLILESASTNQTSMYLCASSLDQAQHSYNEQFFGPGTRLTVL.

The rearrangement links TRBV6-5 to TRBJ2-5; TCRdb selects TRBD2, and the lack of DNA leaves this call unchecked. Per the germline V gene, CDR1 is MNHEY and CDR2 is SVGAGI. This CDR3 comprises 15 residues. The CDR3 spells CASSYIGGGAETQYF.

V usage is TRBV11-3 and J usage is TRBJ2-7; TCRdb proposes TRBD1, but this gene call is untestable without DNA. The CDR3 is 17 residues long. Germline loops: CDR1 SGHNT, CDR2 YENEEA. CDR3 in amino acids: CASSLSHPDRECYEQYF.

This CDR3 is CSVESGADGYTF. The rearrangement uses TRBV29-1 and TRBJ1-2; the TRBD1 assignment by TCRdb is unverifiable without DNA. This CDR3 spans 12 amino acids. Per germline, CDR1 SQVTM and CDR2 ANQGSEA.

The chain couples TRBV4-3 to TRBJ2-5; TCRdb designates TRBD1, a call that cannot be tested without DNA. Germline CDR1 reads LGHNA; CDR2 reads YSLEER. The CDR3 length is 16 residues. The CDR3 loop is CASSLETGTGSETQYF.

The rearrangement joins TRBV29-1 to TRBJ2-7. The germline V gene has CDR1 SQVTM and CDR2 ANQGSEA. This CDR3 has 12 amino acids. The CDR3 sequence is CSVADDSYEQYF.

The chain has TRBV9 and TRBJ2-6; TCRdb selects TRBD1, and the lack of DNA leaves this call unchecked. The CDR3 extends over 21 amino acids. Germline V CDR1 and CDR2: SGDLS, YYNGEE. The CDR3 loop reads CASSQNPGSRDQHSGANVLTF. Combining the CDR3 with reference TRBV9 and TRBJ2-6 gives the whole variable domain DSGVTQTPKHLITATGQRVTLRCSPRSGDLSVYWYQQSLDQGLQFLIQYYNGEERAKGNILERFSAQQFPDLHSELNLSSLELGDSALYFCASSQNPGSRDQHSGANVLTFGAGSRLTVL.

The chain links TRBV7-9 to TRBJ2-1. Germline CDR1 is SEHNR and CDR2 is FQNEAQ (reference sequence). The CDR3 totals 14 residues. CDR3: CASSLSLGYNEQFF.

This chain connects TRBV28 to TRBJ1-2; TCRdb reports TRBD1, a call that lacks DNA to check it against. Germline CDR1 is MDHEN and CDR2 is SYDVKM. The CDR3 runs 13 residues. The CDR3 region is CASSPDRGWGYTF.

This chain joins TRBV27 and TRBJ2-7; no DNA is available, so the TRBD1 call from TCRdb remains unchecked. The V gene's germline CDR1 is MNHEY and CDR2 SMNVEV (reference sequence). The CDR3 consists of 13 residues. CDR3: CASSSGQYYEQYF.

V gene TRBV29-1 combines with J gene TRBJ1-1. The CDR3 length is 14 residues. CDR1 SQVTM and CDR2 ANQGSEA come from the germline V gene. CDR3 amino acids: CSVLPREANTEAFF.

The V call is TRBV29-1, the J call TRBJ2-2. The V gene's germline CDR1 is SQVTM and CDR2 ANQGSEA. This CDR3 has 12 amino acids. CDR3 loop: CSVVGSTGELFF.

The V gene is TRBV10-3, the J gene TRBJ2-5. Germline values: CDR1 ENHRY, CDR2 SYGVKD. The CDR3 loop spans 13 amino acids. This CDR3 reads CAISESAQETQYF.